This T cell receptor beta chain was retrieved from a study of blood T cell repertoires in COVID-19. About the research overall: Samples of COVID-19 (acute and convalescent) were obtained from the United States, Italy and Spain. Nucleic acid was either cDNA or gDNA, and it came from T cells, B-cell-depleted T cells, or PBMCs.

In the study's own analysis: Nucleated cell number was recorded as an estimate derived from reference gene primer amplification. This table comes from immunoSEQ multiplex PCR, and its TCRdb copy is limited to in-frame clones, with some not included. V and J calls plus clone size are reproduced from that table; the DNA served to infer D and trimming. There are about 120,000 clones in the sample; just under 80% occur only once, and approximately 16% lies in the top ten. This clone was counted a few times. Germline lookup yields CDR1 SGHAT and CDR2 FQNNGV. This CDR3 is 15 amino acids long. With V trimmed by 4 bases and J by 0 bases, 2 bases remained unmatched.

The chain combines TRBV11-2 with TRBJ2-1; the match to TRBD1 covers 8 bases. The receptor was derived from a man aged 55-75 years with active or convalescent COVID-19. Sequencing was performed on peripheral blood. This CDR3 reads CASSWTGSSYNEQFF. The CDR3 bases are TGTGCCAGCAGCTGGACAGGGAGCTCCTACAATGAGCAGTTCTTC. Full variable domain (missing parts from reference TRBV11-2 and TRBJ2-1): EAGVAQSPRYKIIEKRQSVAFWCNPISGHATLYWYQQILGQGPKLLIQFQNNGVVDDSQLPKDRFSAERLKGVDSTLKIQPAKLEDSAVYLCASSWTGSSYNEQFFGPGTRLTVL.